This T cell receptor (beta chain) comes out of a study of T cell repertoires in cytomegalovirus infection. Turning to the study itself: CMV epitopes that were recently identified and HLA-C-restricted were used alongside well-studied HLA-B-restricted ones.

MiXCR, run by TCRdb on the reads, gives a single entry per CDR3 protein. The repertoire holds more than 30,000 distinct CDR3 sequences, roughly 54% seen once, with 80% to 95% in the top ten. This clonotype was recorded a few times. Its antigen is unidentified. Overall study findings and caveats: The response measured ex vivo was dominated by TCR beta clonotypes (HLA-C-restricted and CMV-specific). The study identified carriers of CMV plus the relevant HLA from cumulative public TCR beta family frequency.

Source: CD8+ T cells from cultured PBMCs, taken from culture after CMV antigen stimulation. The source of this sequence is a human donor in good health (CMV status not recorded). Some clones in this sample may be carry-over from other donors' samples.

The CDR3 DNA reads as TGTGCCAGCGTTCTAGCGGGAGTCGGGACAGATACGCAGTATTTT. Its protein is CASVLAGVGTDTQYF. The V and J genes are TRBV7-2 and TRBJ2-3, with 10 bases aligning to TRBD2. Germline V gene lookup returns CDR1 SGHTA and CDR2 FQGNSA. This CDR3 spans 15 amino acids. V was pared by 8 bases and J by 3 bases, with 8 bases of the junction left unmatched.